The 9 T cell receptor beta chains presented below share a single source sample, sequenced in a study of blood T cell repertoires in COVID-19. The protocol was immunoSEQ multiplex PCR, while the TCRdb copy is restricted to in-frame clones and leaves out a portion. Among 65,000 to 85,000 clones listed, around 88% were seen once. Input material: peripheral blood. These receptors originate from a man aged 50-60 years with active COVID-19.

A single count supports this clone. The V call is TRBV3-1 (or the pseudogene TRBV3-2), the J call TRBJ1-2; perhaps TRBD1 as D (6 bases). With 2 bases removed from V and 2 bases from J, the gap between germline ends came to 15 bases. This CDR3 region has 16 residues. Germline-derived CDR1 and CDR2 are LGHDT and YNNKEL (reference sequence). CDR3 coding DNA: TGTGCCAGCAGCCAATCCCCTGGGGGCAGAAACTATGGCTACACCTTC. This sequence encodes CASSQSPGGRNYGYTF.

The chain joins TRBV11-2 to TRBJ2-3; TRBD1 might be the D (6 bases). This CDR3 spans 14 amino acids. The germline CDR1 and CDR2 sequences are SGHAT and FQNNGV. With 8 bases removed from V and 8 bases from J, the gap between germline ends came to 20 bases. CDR3 residues: CASFPKGVAGTQYF. The CDR3 nucleotides read TGTGCCAGCTTCCCGAAGGGGGTGGCGGGTACGCAGTATTTT.

The sample holds a few counts of this clone. This sequence joins TRBV19 and TRBJ1-2; 7 bases align to TRBD1. CDR3 length: 14 amino acids. The V gene end was trimmed by 5 bases and the J gene end by 2 bases; junction bases not matched to a gene: 5. CDR1 LNHDA and CDR2 SQIVND come from the germline V gene (reference sequence). Here the CDR3 reads CASSSRQGNYGYTF. CDR3 DNA sequence: TGTGCCAGTAGTTCCCGACAGGGAAACTATGGCTACACCTTC.

The table lists this clone with a few counts. This sequence joins TRBV5-1 and TRBJ2-3; 8 bases are a match to TRBD2. The germline V gene encodes CDR1 SGHRS and CDR2 YFSETQ. The CDR3 has 16 amino acids. Germline trimming cut 3 bases from V and 5 bases from J; bases unmatched to any gene: 11. The CDR3: CASSSRVQAGVDTQYF. CDR3 sequence (DNA): TGCGCCAGCAGCTCCAGGGTCCAAGCGGGAGTAGATACGCAGTATTTT.

The rearrangement joins TRBV6-5 to TRBJ2-1; the D gene is possibly TRBD2 (7 bases). This CDR3 has 12 amino acids. V shed 7 bases and J shed 14 bases, with 18 bases lying between them. Germline CDR1 is MNHEY and CDR2 is SVGAGI. The CDR3 DNA is TGTGCCAGCACGGGGGGCGGGAACTGGGAGTTCTTC. It is translated as CASTGGGNWEFF.

The genes are TRBV11-2 and TRBJ2-1; 7 bases map to TRBD1. With 5 bases clipped from V and 4 bases from J, the junction kept 2 bases outside the gene matches. The CDR3 is made up of 13 amino acids. In germline, CDR1 is SGHAT, CDR2 FQNNGV. CDR3 in amino acids: CASSLGQYNEQFF. Written as DNA, the CDR3 is TGTGCCAGCAGCCTGGGACAGTACAATGAGCAGTTCTTC. The full variable domain, with the rest looked up from reference TRBV11-2 and TRBJ2-1, is EAGVAQSPRYKIIEKRQSVAFWCNPISGHATLYWYQQILGQGPKLLIQFQNNGVVDDSQLPKDRFSAERLKGVDSTLKIQPAKLEDSAVYLCASSLGQYNEQFFGPGTRLTVL.

The chain combines TRBV19 with TRBJ2-7; tentatively, D is TRBD2 (6 bases). The CDR3 length is 14 residues. Germline-derived CDR1 and CDR2 are LNHDA and SQIVND (reference sequence). Deletions cut 5 bases from V and 4 bases from J, with 15 bases between. The CDR3 DNA reads TGTGCCAGTAGTCCCAGCCGGGAGCGATACGAGCAGTACTTC. It yields the protein CASSPSRERYEQYF.

The chain joins TRBV3-1 (or the pseudogene TRBV3-2) to TRBJ2-7; D is undetermined. The CDR3 totals 16 residues. Germline CDR1 is LGHDT and CDR2 is YNNKEL (reference sequence). The V gene lost 1 base and the J gene lost 3 bases, with 16 bases spanning the gap. CDR3 in amino acids: CASSQGRNPRFYEQYF. The CDR3 nucleotides read TGTGCCAGCAGCCAAGGCCGTAACCCCAGGTTCTACGAGCAGTACTTC.

This chain connects TRBV5-1 to TRBJ2-3, with a possible D match to TRBD2 (6 bases). V lost 4 bases to trimming and J lost 6 bases, with 15 bases between them. CDR1 and CDR2 from the germline V gene are SGHRS and YFSETQ. The CDR3 spans 14 residues. The CDR3 here is CASSPGDSGDTQYF. The CDR3 nucleotides read TGCGCCAGCAGCCCGGGGGACTCCGGGGATACGCAGTATTTT.